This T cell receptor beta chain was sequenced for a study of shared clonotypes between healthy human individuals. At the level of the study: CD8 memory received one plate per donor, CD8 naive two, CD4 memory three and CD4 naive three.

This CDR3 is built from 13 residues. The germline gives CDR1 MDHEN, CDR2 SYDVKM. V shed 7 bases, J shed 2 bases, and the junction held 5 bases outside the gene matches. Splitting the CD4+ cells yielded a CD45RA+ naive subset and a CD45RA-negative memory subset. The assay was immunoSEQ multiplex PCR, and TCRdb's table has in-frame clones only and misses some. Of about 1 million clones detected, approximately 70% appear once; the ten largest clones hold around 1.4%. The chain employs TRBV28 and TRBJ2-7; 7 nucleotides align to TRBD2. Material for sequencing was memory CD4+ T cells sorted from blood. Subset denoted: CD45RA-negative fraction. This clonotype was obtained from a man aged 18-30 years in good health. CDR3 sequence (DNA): TGTGCCAGCATGGCGGGAGACCCCTACGAGCAGTACTTC. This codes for CASMAGDPYEQYF.